These 23 T cell receptor beta chains share one sample of origin, sequenced in a study of T cells in Graves' hyperthyroidism and ophthalmopathy. RNA transcripts were the template for amplifying TCR beta CDR3 regions. TCR CDR3 underwent first-round RT-PCR with the HTBI primer set. Via MiXCR, TCRdb re-called the multiplex PCR reads, giving one row per CDR3 protein. Among more than 600,000 distinct CDR3 sequences listed, about 15% were seen once. The sample consisted of blood. The source is a man aged 18 to 30 with Graves' hyperthyroidism.

This chain joins TRBV18 and TRBJ2-5; no definite D call. Trimming removed 3 bases from V and 6 bases from J, with 20 bases in between. The germline V gene has CDR1 KGHSH and CDR2 LQKENI. The CDR3 has 16 amino acids. The CDR3 loop is CASSPSPSRSRQTQYF. The CDR3 nucleotides are TGTGCCAGCTCACCCTCTCCGTCGCGTTCGCGTCAGACCCAGTACTTC. Complete variable domain (other parts from reference TRBV18 and TRBJ2-5): NAGVMQNPRHLVRRRGQEARLRCSPMKGHSHVYWYRQLPEEGLKFMVYLQKENIIDESGMPKERFSAEFPKEGPSILRIQQVVRGDSAAYFCASSPSPSRSRQTQYFGPGTRLLVL.

This clonotype was counted ten times or more. The chain is built from TRBV12-3 or TRBV12-4 and TRBJ2-7; 7 bases are a match to TRBD2. The CDR3 length is 14 residues. V lost 3 bases, J lost 1 base, and 3 bases stayed unmatched. This chain's CDR3 is CASSLSSGSYEQYF. The CDR3 DNA reads TGTGCCAGCAGTTTGTCTAGCGGATCCTACGAGCAGTACTTC.

This clonotype was picked up a small number of times. The chain employs TRBV11-2 and TRBJ2-7, with TRBD2 as a possible D gene (7 bases). V lost 3 bases and J 5 bases, leaving 17 bases between the germline ends. The CDR3 consists of 15 residues. The germline gives CDR1 SGHAT, CDR2 FQNNGV. The CDR3 sequence is CASSLGAGAQNEQYF. CDR3 nucleotides: TGTGCCAGCAGCTTGGGGGCGGGGGCGCAAAACGAGCAGTACTTC.

This clonotype was picked up a small number of times. This chain connects TRBV5-1 to TRBJ2-7, with D uncertain. The CDR3 extends over 14 amino acids. V dropped 4 bases and J dropped 5 bases, with 16 bases sitting between them. CDR1 SGHRS and CDR2 YFSETQ come from the germline V gene. CDR3 protein: CASSPEISRHEQYF. As DNA, the CDR3 is TGCGCCAGCAGCCCTGAGATCTCCAGGCACGAGCAGTACTTC.

This clonotype was seen a handful of times. This CDR3 is CASSWRGAPGLPGNTIYF. Here the CDR3 DNA reads TGTGCCAGCAGTTGGAGGGGGGCGCCGGGGCTGCCTGGAAACACCATATATTTT. J is TRBJ1-3 and V is TRBV12-3 or TRBV12-4, with D possibly being TRBD1 (6 bases). This CDR3 spans 18 amino acids. The germline V and J ends were trimmed by 4 bases and 2 bases, with 21 bases remaining between them.

The rearrangement links TRBV2 to TRBJ1-5, with a weak D call TRBD1 (5 bases). The ends were cut back, 8 bases at V and 7 bases at J, with 12 bases in the middle. Looked up from germline, CDR1 is SNHLY and CDR2 is FYNNEI. CDR3 length equals 12 residues. CDR3 loop: CASGGGVQPQHF. CDR3 sequence (DNA): TGTGCCAGCGGGGGGGGGGTGCAGCCCCAGCATTTT. Complete variable domain (other parts from reference TRBV2 and TRBJ1-5): EPEVTQTPSHQVTQMGQEVILRCVPISNHLYFYWYRQILGQKVEFLVSFYNNEISEKSEIFDDQFSVERPDGSNFTLKIRSTKLEDSAMYFCASGGGVQPQHFGDGTRLSIL.

V and J are TRBV10-3 and TRBJ1-4; a weak D match, TRBD1 (6 bases). The CDR3 sequence is 13 residues long. Germline V gene data show CDR1 as ENHRY and CDR2 as SYGVKD. Trimming stripped 6 bases from V and 8 bases from J, with 13 bases between. The CDR3 sequence: CAIRGGRAEKLFF. CDR3 bases: TGTGCCATCAGGGGGGGCAGGGCGGAAAAACTGTTTTTT.

This clonotype was detected ten times or more. The chain is built from TRBV28 and TRBJ2-7; 14 bases agree with TRBD2. Germline CDR1 MDHEN, CDR2 SYDVKM. The CDR3 has 16 amino acids. V was pared by 4 bases and J by 6 bases, with 8 bases of the junction left unmatched. CDR3: CASSSGTSGRVGEQYF. The CDR3 DNA sequence: TGTGCCAGCAGTTCCGGGACTAGCGGGAGAGTAGGCGAGCAGTACTTC.

This clonotype was seen at least ten times. V usage is TRBV20-1 and J usage is TRBJ1-5; D not resolved. The CDR3 consists of 13 residues. With 6 bases removed from V and 6 bases from J, the gap between germline ends came to 15 bases. CDR1 is DFQATT, CDR2 SNEGSKA, per germline (reference sequence). The CDR3 protein is CSAKDAGGQPQHF. The CDR3 DNA is TGCAGTGCCAAGGACGCCGGCGGTCAGCCCCAGCATTTT.

This clonotype has only a few counts. J is TRBJ2-7 and V is TRBV12-3 or TRBV12-4, with 9 bases lining up with TRBD2. V shed 2 bases, J shed 2 bases, and the junction held 10 bases outside the gene matches. The CDR3 is 17 residues long. CDR3 protein: CASSLTSGRSSAYEQYF. In nucleotides, the CDR3 is TGTGCCAGCAGTTTAACCAGCGGGAGGAGTTCAGCCTACGAGCAGTACTTC.

This clonotype showed up just a few times. J is TRBJ2-7 and V is TRBV9; 12 nucleotides line up with TRBD2. This CDR3 spans 14 amino acids. Trimming removed 6 bases from V and 4 bases from J; junction bases left unmatched: 5. Germline V lookup: CDR1 SGDLS, CDR2 YYNGEE. In DNA form, the CDR3 reads TGTGCCAGCACCCCGGGACTAGCGGGTTACGAGCAGTACTTC. It translates to CASTPGLAGYEQYF.

This clonotype was seen repeatedly, ten times or more. This chain links TRBV11-1 with TRBJ2-1; D is possibly TRBD2 (6 bases). Germline V gene data show CDR1 as SGHAT and CDR2 as FQDESV (reference sequence). The CDR3 contains 14 residues. Trimming removed 3 bases at V and 5 bases at J, with 11 bases between. In DNA form, the CDR3 reads TGTGCCAGCAGCTTCTACGGGGGACACAATGAGCAGTTCTTC. Amino acid sequence: CASSFYGGHNEQFF.

The chain combines TRBV7-9 with TRBJ2-1; 9 positions agree with TRBD1. Germline V CDR1 and CDR2: SEHNR, FQNEAQ (reference sequence). The ends lost 6 bases at V and 3 bases at J; junction bases unmatched: 9. The CDR3 covers 16 residues. CDR3 residues: CASSLIPGQGYNEQFF. DNA for the CDR3: TGTGCCAGCAGTCTAATACCGGGACAGGGCTACAATGAGCAGTTCTTC.

This clonotype came up a few times. The rearrangement links TRBV7-3 to TRBJ2-7; TRBD2 matches at 7 bases. The V gene end was trimmed by 5 bases and the J gene end by 3 bases; junction bases not matched to a gene: 7. This CDR3 is built from 14 residues. The V gene's germline CDR1 is SGHTA and CDR2 FQGTGA. The CDR3 region has the DNA TGTGCCAGCAGCCCGAGCGGGGCTGGCTACGAGCAGTACTTC. Protein: CASSPSGAGYEQYF.

This clonotype was seen only a few times. This may be a read error: a much more frequent sequence differs by one nucleotide. The CDR3 DNA reads as TGTGCCAGCGGTTGGGACGGTGCCTCCGAGCAGTACTTC. Residues: CASGWDGASEQYF. The chain carries TRBV28 and TRBJ2-7, with D possibly being TRBD1 or TRBD2 (5 bases each). The germline V and J ends were trimmed by 8 bases and 6 bases, with 17 bases remaining between them. Per the germline V gene, CDR1 is MDHEN and CDR2 is SYDVKM. The length of the CDR3 is 13 residues.

This chain uses TRBV7-9 with TRBJ1-2, with a weak D call TRBD1 (5 bases). CDR3 length: 14 amino acids. Per the germline V gene, CDR1 is SEHNR and CDR2 is FQNEAQ (reference sequence). V lost 5 bases and J lost 5, with 15 bases in between. The CDR3 sequence: CASSPYRDEYGYTF. The CDR3 DNA follows: TGTGCCAGCAGCCCCTACCGGGACGAATATGGCTACACCTTC.

This clonotype was seen only a few times. J is TRBJ1-4 and V is TRBV25-1; D remains unclear. CDR3 length: 13 residues. The V end lost 0 bases, the J end lost 6 bases, and 5 bases lay between the germline ends. Germline V gene data show CDR1 as MGHDK and CDR2 as SYGVNS. The CDR3 nucleotides are TGTGCCAGCAGTGAATACGTGGATGAAAAACTGTTTTTT. It codes for CASSEYVDEKLFF.

This clonotype was recorded at least ten times. This rearrangement joins TRBV20-1 to TRBJ2-7; D is unclear. The germline V gene encodes CDR1 DFQATT and CDR2 SNEGSKA (reference sequence). The ends were cut back, 6 bases at V and 7 bases at J, with 16 bases in the middle. The CDR3 is 12 amino acids. The CDR3 sequence: CSANRAAREQYF. The CDR3 bases are TGCAGTGCCAACCGGGCCGCTCGGGAGCAGTACTTC.

This clonotype was seen at least ten times. V is TRBV12-3 or TRBV12-4 and J is TRBJ2-1; no definite D call. Trimming took off 2 bases at V and 0 bases at J, with 8 bases between the two ends. The CDR3 consists of 15 residues. The CDR3: CASSLWRNSYNEQFF. CDR3 DNA: TGTGCCAGCAGTTTATGGCGGAACTCCTACAATGAGCAGTTCTTC.

This clonotype was detected only a few times. The chain has TRBV5-1 and TRBJ2-3; D possibly matches TRBD1 or TRBD2 (5 bases each). The CDR3 length is 13 residues. V was shortened by 6 bases and J by 2 bases, with 10 bases between the two germline ends. The germline gives CDR1 SGHRS, CDR2 YFSETQ. CDR3 sequence: CASTRGDTDTQYF. In nucleotides, the CDR3 is TGCGCCAGCACCCGAGGGGACACAGATACGCAGTATTTT.

This clonotype was seen a few times. A single base separates this from a much larger clone, so it may be a read error. The chain is built from TRBV20-1 and TRBJ2-1; D might be TRBD2 (5 bases). Trimming pared 1 base from V and 6 bases from J, leaving 7 bases between. Per the germline V gene, CDR1 is DFQATT and CDR2 is SNEGSKA (reference sequence). The CDR3 runs to 12 residues. This CDR3 reads CSARGGCNEQFF. In DNA, the CDR3 is TGCAGTGCTAGAGGAGGGTGCAATGAGCAGTTCTTC.

The table lists this clonotype with a few counts. V and J are TRBV19 and TRBJ2-1, with 12 bases that match TRBD2. CDR1 is LNHDA and CDR2 is SQIVND in the germline V gene (reference sequence). The CDR3 runs 18 residues. V trimming: 4 bases; J trimming: 4 bases; junction bases outside the gene matches: 11. CDR3 coding DNA: TGTGCCAGTAGTACTAAAAACCCTCTAGCGGGAGGGTACAATGAGCAGTTCTTC. Protein sequence: CASSTKNPLAGGYNEQFF.

The V call is TRBV12-3 or TRBV12-4, the J call TRBJ2-3; D unclear. CDR3 length: 14 amino acids. Trimming cost V 1 base and J 3 bases, with 8 bases left between them. The CDR3 reads CASSLGSTTDTQYF. DNA for the CDR3: TGTGCCAGCAGTTTAGGGTCTACGACAGATACGCAGTATTTT.